This is a list of T cell receptor beta chains from one sample in a study of cytomegalovirus exposure and HLA in healthy donors. Clones were sequenced by immunoSEQ multiplex PCR, and TCRdb holds only the in-frame ones, with some missing. The sample contains 100,000 or so clones, about 78% of which appear only once. Sequenced: PBMCs. All receptors derive from a woman aged 35 to 49 in good health and CMV-seropositive. Each CDR3 is given with its conserved first and last residue. The D gene is left open where the match is weak. Clone size is shown for a subset of rows, as once, few, many or a class of expanded clone.

cdr3_length | clone_size | d_call | j_call | v_call | cdr3_nt | cdr3_aa
14 | NA | TRBD2 | TRBJ2-7 | TRBV9 | TGTGCCAGCAGCAGAGGGACTAACTCCTACGAGCAGTACTTC | CASSRGTNSYEQYF
13 | NA | NA | TRBJ1-6 | TRBV2 | TGTGCCAGCAGTATTACAGGGTTTTCACCCCTCCACTTT | CASSITGFSPLHF
14 | NA | NA | TRBJ2-5 | TRBV5-1 | TGCGCCAGCAGCTTTGGCAGTAACCAAGAGACCCAGTACTTC | CASSFGSNQETQYF
15 | few | TRBD1 | TRBJ2-7 | TRBV7-9 | TGTGCCAGCAGCTTCTGGGGACAGGGTGTCCACGAGCAGTACTTC | CASSFWGQGVHEQYF
12 | NA | NA | TRBJ1-1 | TRBV19 | TGTGCCATCGGACCATCGGGAGCTGAAGCTTTCTTT | CAIGPSGAEAFF
15 | NA | NA | TRBJ2-7 | TRBV19 | TGTGCCAGTAGTAGGAGGAGCACCGTGCTCTACGAGCAGTACTTC | CASSRRSTVLYEQYF
13 | NA | NA | TRBJ1-4 | TRBV7-9 | TGTTCCAGCAGCTCAGCCAACAGAGAAAAACTGTTTTTT | CSSSSANREKLFF
13 | few | NA | TRBJ2-2 | TRBV2 | TGTGCCAGCAGTGAAAGGGGGACCGGGGAGCTGTTTTTT | CASSERGTGELFF
15 | NA | NA | TRBJ2-5 | TRBV4-1 | TGCGCCAGCAGCCAAGAACCATCCTACGGTGGGACCCAGTACTTC | CASSQEPSYGGTQYF
15 | NA | NA | TRBJ2-7 | TRBV5-1 | TGCGCCAGCAGCTTCGGAGCCATAAACTCCTACGAGCAGTACTTC | CASSFGAINSYEQYF
15 | NA | NA | TRBJ1-1 | TRBV19 | TGTGCCAGCCGACGGGCTGTGGGGGGGAACACTGAAGCTTTCTTT | CASRRAVGGNTEAFF
15 | NA | NA | TRBJ1-5 | TRBV7-8 | TGTGCCAGCAGCTTAGGGCGAGGCGGGGCTCAGCCCCAGCATTTT | CASSLGRGGAQPQHF
15 | NA | NA | TRBJ2-3 | TRBV18 | TGTGCCAGCTCGATAGAGACGGGACTTTCGGATACGCAGTATTTT | CASSIETGLSDTQYF
14 | NA | TRBD1 | TRBJ1-2 | TRBV6-1 | TGTGCCAGCACAGGGGACAGCTTGGTCTATGGCTACACCTTC | CASTGDSLVYGYTF
14 | NA | TRBD1 | TRBJ2-5 | TRBV10-3 | TGTGCCATCAGTGATACTGGACAGGGGGAGACCCAGTACTTC | CAISDTGQGETQYF
14 | NA | NA | TRBJ1-2 | TRBV5-1 | TGCGCCAGCAGCTTGGTGGCAGTAGCGTATGGCTACACCTTC | CASSLVAVAYGYTF
15 | few | NA | TRBJ2-3 | TRBV11-2 | TGTGCCAGCAGCTTAGCGGGGGTGAGCACAGATACGCAGTATTTT | CASSLAGVSTDTQYF
13 | NA | NA | TRBJ1-4 | TRBV5-4 | TGTGCCAGCAGCTTCGACAGGCATGAAAAACTGTTTTTT | CASSFDRHEKLFF
14 | NA | TRBD1 | TRBJ1-5 | TRBV2 | TGTGCCAGCACCCGGACAGGCGCCCATCAGCCCCAGCATTTT | CASTRTGAHQPQHF
15 | NA | NA | TRBJ1-5 | TRBV5-1 | TGCGCCAGCAGCTTGGATACCGGGGTCGGGCAGCCCCAGCATTTT | CASSLDTGVGQPQHF
15 | NA | NA | TRBJ1-1 | TRBV19 | TGTGCCAGTAGAAAGGAGGCCTTCGGCAGCACTGAAGCTTTCTTT | CASRKEAFGSTEAFF
15 | NA | TRBD1 | TRBJ1-6 | TRBV2 | TGTGCCAGCAAGGGACAGAGCTCCTATAATTCACCCCTCCACTTT | CASKGQSSYNSPLHF
14 | NA | NA | TRBJ2-7 | TRBV7-8 | TGTGCCAGCAGCTTATTTAGCGGTTCCTACGAGCAGTACTTC | CASSLFSGSYEQYF
15 | NA | TRBD1 | TRBJ2-3 | TRBV5-1 | TGCGCCAGCAGCTTGGGACAGGGACACACAGATACGCAGTATTTT | CASSLGQGHTDTQYF
15 | NA | NA | TRBJ2-3 | TRBV6-5 | TGTGCCAGCAGTTACTCAGCGGGCAGCACAGATACGCAGTATTTT | CASSYSAGSTDTQYF
16 | NA | NA | TRBJ1-3 | TRBV4-1 | TGCGCCAGCAGCCAAGATTCAGGCTGGGGAGTGGACACCATATATTTT | CASSQDSGWGVDTIYF
14 | NA | NA | TRBJ1-5 | TRBV10-2 | TGCGCCAGCAGTGAGGGGGCAGGCAATCAGCCCCAGCATTTT | CASSEGAGNQPQHF
15 | NA | TRBD1 | TRBJ1-1 | TRBV6-5 | TGTGCCAGCAGGATACAGGGGACTTTGAACACTGAAGCTTTCTTT | CASRIQGTLNTEAFF
16 | once | NA | TRBJ1-2 | TRBV6-5 | TGTGCCAGCAGTTACTCTTACAGATCCGCCCCCTATGGCTACACCTTC | CASSYSYRSAPYGYTF
13 | NA | NA | TRBJ1-1 | TRBV5-1 | TGCGCCAGCAGCTGGTCGGAGGGTGGCCGAGCTTTCTTT | CASSWSEGGRAFF
15 | NA | NA | TRBJ2-2 | TRBV5-4 | TGTGCCAGCAGCGTCCAGGGGTCGAGGACCGGGGAGCTGTTTTTT | CASSVQGSRTGELFF
16 | NA | NA | TRBJ2-3 | TRBV5-1 | TGCGCCAGCAGCTTTCTTGGTGGGGGGAGCACAGATACGCAGTATTTT | CASSFLGGGSTDTQYF
15 | NA | NA | TRBJ2-5 | TRBV27 | TGTGCCAGCTCGAACTCCGGCGGGGCGTTGGGGACCCAGTACTTC | CASSNSGGALGTQYF
16 | NA | TRBD1 | TRBJ2-5 | TRBV27 | TGTGCCAGCAGTTTAGGGCAGGGGGCGCAGTATGTTGAGCAGTACTTC | CASSLGQGAQYVEQYF
13 | NA | NA | TRBJ1-4 | TRBV5-1 | TGCGCCAGCAGCTTGCGACAAAGAGAAAAACTGTTTTTT | CASSLRQREKLFF
16 | few | TRBD1 | TRBJ1-1 | TRBV4-1 | TGCGCCAGCAGCCAAGGGACAGGGATGGAGAACACTGAAGCTTTCTTT | CASSQGTGMENTEAFF
14 | NA | NA | TRBJ2-3 | TRBV6-5 | TGTGCCAGCACCTACGAATACCCCCCAGATACGCAGTATTTT | CASTYEYPPDTQYF
14 | NA | NA | TRBJ1-3 | TRBV10-3 | TGTGCCATCACGCCGGGAGTCTCTGGAAACACCATATATTTT | CAITPGVSGNTIYF
11 | NA | NA | TRBJ2-4 | TRBV30 | TGTGCCTGGAGTGCCAGAAACATTCAGTACTTC | CAWSARNIQYF
16 | NA | NA | TRBJ2-3 | TRBV7-9 | TGTGCCAGCAGCTCGCCAAAGCAGAGGGGCACAGATACGCAGTATTTT | CASSSPKQRGTDTQYF
13 | NA | NA | TRBJ2-7 | TRBV7-8 | TGTGCCAGCAGCTACCTACAGGGAAACGAGCAGTACTTC | CASSYLQGNEQYF
14 | NA | NA | TRBJ1-5 | TRBV7-2 | TGTGCCAGCAGCTCGGAGGTTCGCAATCAGCCCCAGCATTTT | CASSSEVRNQPQHF
16 | few | TRBD1 | TRBJ2-3 | TRBV2 | TGTGCCAGCAGTTACTCGGGACAGGGACCACAAGATACGCAGTATTTT | CASSYSGQGPQDTQYF
14 | NA | NA | TRBJ1-5 | TRBV6-4 | TGTGCCAGCAGTGACAGCTGGACATCCCAGCCCCAGCATTTT | CASSDSWTSQPQHF
16 | NA | NA | TRBJ2-1 | TRBV29-1 | TGCAGCGTTGAAGACGGAGCTGGGGGCTGGGGCAATGAGCAGTTCTTC | CSVEDGAGGWGNEQFF